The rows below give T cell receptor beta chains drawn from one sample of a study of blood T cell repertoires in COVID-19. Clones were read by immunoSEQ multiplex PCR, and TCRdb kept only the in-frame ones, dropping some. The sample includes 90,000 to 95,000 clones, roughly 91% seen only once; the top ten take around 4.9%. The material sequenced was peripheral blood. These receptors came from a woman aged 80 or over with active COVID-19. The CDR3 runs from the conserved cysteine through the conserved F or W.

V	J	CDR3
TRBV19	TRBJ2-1	CASSIARLAGSGEQFF
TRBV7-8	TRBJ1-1	CASRKYGQGGEAFF
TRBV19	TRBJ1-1	CASSIEGQRNTEAFF
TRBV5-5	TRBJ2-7	CASSLVQGVSYEQYF
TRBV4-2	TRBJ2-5	CASSQSLGQQETQYF
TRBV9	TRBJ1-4	CASSVSTATNEKLFF
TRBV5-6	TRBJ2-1	CASSPSSGSAYNERFF
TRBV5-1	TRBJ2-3	CASSLGLTTDTQYF
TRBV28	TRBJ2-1	CASSLWGTGGRNEQFF
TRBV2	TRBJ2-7	CASARERAGYEQYF
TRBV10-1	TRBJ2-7	CASTPGQAQKQYF